This T cell receptor (beta chain) was documented in a study of T-cell memory formation after mild COVID-19 (dated by TCRdb to the early 2020s). Study-wide context: Most TCR sequence clusters were specific to one of the two donors. Longitudinal TCRalpha and TCRbeta repertoire sequencing tracked T-cell clones expanding and contracting after mild COVID-19 in a couple of donors. The cohort comprised two young, previously healthy adult volunteers, one female and one male. The investigation overall reported the following: Some responding clones were detected in pre-infection memory, which suggested that pre-existing cross-reactive memory T cells had joined the SARS-CoV-2 response. Only two mild cases were covered by the study, and larger cohorts that include severe cases with pre-infection samples were considered necessary. Contracting CD4+ clones were found mainly in CM and EM memory subsets, while CD8+ clones were enriched in EMRA. The second-wave clones that peaked on day 37 were not confirmed to be SARS-CoV-2 specific. Clones contracting from day 15 to 85 had balanced CD4/CD8 phenotypes, while a second wave expanding from day 15 to 37 was biased towards CD4+.

Trimming takes 4 bases off V and 2 bases off J; junction bases not matched to a gene: 7. Taken from cysteine to phenylalanine, the CDR3 has 16 residues. Here the CDR3 DNA is all that survives: 48 bases in frame from base 1. The germline V gene encodes CDR1 SGHRS and CDR2 YFSETQ. PBMCs were isolated by Ficoll-Paque density gradient centrifugation. Sequencer: Illumina NovaSeq 6000. TCRalpha and TCRbeta cDNA libraries were built by 5'RACE with constant-segment primers, adding sample barcodes and unique molecular identifiers. Trizol reagent was used to extract RNA from every sample. Amplification of the libraries took two PCR steps, and the second step added a second sample barcode plus Illumina TruSeq adapters. The libraries were sequenced on an Illumina NovaSeq using 2 x 150 bp paired-end reads. The paper's data handling went like this. Demultiplexing of reads and collapsing into UMI-guided consensus sequences were performed with migec v1.2.7. Using mixcr v2.1.11, the UMI consensuses were aligned to TRA and TRB V and J templates and assembled into clonotypes. A clonotype was counted as expanded or contracted only if both edgeR and NoisET called the change significant, with noise models trained on biological replicates. For edgeR calls, the cutoffs were a false discovery rate-adjusted p below 0.01 and a log2 fold-change threshold of 1. PCA with hierarchical clustering of max-normalized trajectories of the 1000 most abundant clonotypes was used as exploratory dynamics analysis. Separately sequenced CD4+ and CD8+ repertoires were used to assign the CD4 or CD8 phenotype of responding clones. In TCRdb, the public reads were trimmed at Q25 with fastp and aligned with MiXCR, with productive beta chains retained. Here each entry gathers all rows of one CDR3 protein and keeps the most common genes and DNA. What appears here as the V and J calls and clone size reflects TCRdb's work, not the paper's. The sample includes about 170,000 distinct CDR3 sequences, with 13% observed a single time. Approximately 3.5% of the sample belongs to the ten largest clones.

This clonotype was recorded a few times. Its antigen has not been determined. One base away there is no much larger clone; base qualities are not given. This receptor was obtained from a man younger than 35 who had mild COVID-19 (a few samples of this study predate the infection). The sample titles of this study are shuffled in the database, so cell type and time point are left out; the donor was told from shared clones. The material sequenced was PBMCs or a T cell subset sorted from them (not recorded which). Recombination joined TRBV5-1 with TRBJ2-1, and 9 bases in between align with TRBD2. The CDR3 in this case is CASSGGGTSTYNEQFF. The nucleotide sequence is given as TGCGCCAGCAGCGGAGGCGGGACTAGCACCTACAATGAGCAGTTCTTC.